This T cell receptor beta chain stems from a study of CD8+CD57+ T cells in acquired aplastic anemia. Study conclusions and caveats: The CD8+ Simpson's diversity of patients and controls was not significantly different. Some 31 sequences, all CD8+ CDR3, were shared between patients and controls.

This clonotype was detected ten times or more. The target antigen is unknown. Trimming cost V 4 bases and J 5 bases, with 16 bases left between them. CDR1 is SGHVS, CDR2 FNYEAQ, per germline. CDR3 length equals 15 residues. It was genomic DNA that served as the template for profiling TCR beta VDJ and CDR3. Each CDR3 protein is one row after TCRdb ran MiXCR on the reads. Of 65,000 or so distinct CDR3 sequences in the sample, about 50% were seen once. The TCR originated in a human donor in good health, serving as a control. The rearrangement uses TRBV7-6 and TRBJ2-3; D remains ambiguous. The sequenced sample was sorted CD4+, CD8+, or CD8+CD57+ T cells (not recorded which) from PBMCs. The CDR3 DNA sequence: TGTGCCAGCAGCTACCCAGGACCTAGGATAGATACGCAGTATTTT. Protein sequence: CASSYPGPRIDTQYF. The full variable domain, with the rest looked up from reference TRBV7-6 and TRBJ2-3, is GAGVSQSPRYKVTKRGQDVALRCDPISGHVSLYWYRQALGQGPEFLTYFNYEAQQDKSGLPNDRFSAERPEGSISTLTIQRTEQRDSAMYRCASSYPGPRIDTQYFGPGTRLTVL.